These 17 T cell receptor beta chains came from one sample sequenced in a study of blood T cell repertoires in COVID-19. Produced via immunoSEQ multiplex PCR; TCRdb's table is partial and in-frame only. The table records about 120,000 clones, over 75% of them present only once. Sequenced input: peripheral blood. The receptors shown here come from a man aged 50-59 years with acute or convalescent COVID-19.

This sequence joins TRBV9 and TRBJ2-7; D might be TRBD2 (5 bases). CDR3 size: 14 residues. CDR1 is SGDLS and CDR2 is YYNGEE in the germline V gene. Trimming pared 0 bases from V and 6 bases from J, leaving 13 bases between. The CDR3 DNA sequence: TGTGCCAGCAGCGTAGAGGCCCGTGAGGGCGAGCAGTACTTC. Protein sequence: CASSVEAREGEQYF.

This chain links TRBV18 with TRBJ2-7; maybe TRBD2 (5 bases). V was cut by 0 bases and J by 0 bases, with 12 bases left in between. Germline V gene data show CDR1 as KGHSH and CDR2 as LQKENI. The CDR3 consists of 16 residues. The CDR3 sequence is CASSPPGRGSSYEQYF. In DNA, the CDR3 is TGTGCCAGCTCACCACCGGGTCGGGGAAGCTCCTACGAGCAGTACTTC. Drawing the rest from reference TRBV18 and TRBJ2-7, the complete variable domain is NAGVMQNPRHLVRRRGQEARLRCSPMKGHSHVYWYRQLPEEGLKFMVYLQKENIIDESGMPKERFSAEFPKEGPSILRIQQVVRGDSAAYFCASSPPGRGSSYEQYFGPGTRLTVT.

The chain couples TRBV9 to TRBJ2-3; 7 bases fit TRBD1. V gave up 0 bases and J gave up 6 bases; unmatched junction bases: 10. Per the germline V gene, CDR1 is SGDLS and CDR2 is YYNGEE. The CDR3 is 16 amino acids. The CDR3 region is CASSVASAGGRDTQYF. As DNA, the CDR3 is TGTGCCAGCAGCGTAGCTTCGGCAGGGGGAAGGGATACGCAGTATTTT. Supplemented by reference TRBV9 and TRBJ2-3, the full variable domain reads DSGVTQTPKHLITATGQRVTLRCSPRSGDLSVYWYQQSLDQGLQFLIQYYNGEERAKGNILERFSAQQFPDLHSELNLSSLELGDSALYFCASSVASAGGRDTQYFGPGTRLTVL.

This clone was found a few times. CDR3 DNA: TGTGCCAGCAGTTTGCGGGAGGGCCTGTCGTACAATGAGCAGTTCTTC. It translates to CASSLREGLSYNEQFF. This chain connects TRBV28 to TRBJ2-1, with 9 bases fitting TRBD2. From germline, CDR1 is MDHEN and CDR2 SYDVKM. With 3 bases clipped from V and 4 bases from J, the junction kept 7 bases outside the gene matches. CDR3 size: 16 residues.

V and J are TRBV28 and TRBJ2-5, with a tentative D call TRBD1 (6 bases). Per the germline V gene, CDR1 is MDHEN and CDR2 is SYDVKM. With 1 base removed from V and 1 base from J, the gap between germline ends came to 22 bases. This CDR3 region has 19 residues. The CDR3: CASSLSKFLGTLFQETQYF. CDR3 coding DNA: TGTGCCAGCAGTTTATCCAAATTCCTCGGGACACTTTTCCAAGAGACCCAGTACTTC.

This clone was seen only a few times. The genes are TRBV27 and TRBJ1-5; 7 positions agree with TRBD1. This CDR3 is built from 14 residues. Trimming cost V 6 bases and J 6 bases; bases outside gene matches: 8. Germline CDR1 reads MNHEY; CDR2 reads SMNVEV (reference sequence). CDR3 in DNA: TGTGCCAGCAGCTACCGACAGGGAGGTCAGCCCCAGCATTTT. This translates into CASSYRQGGQPQHF.

V is TRBV5-8 and J is TRBJ2-6; D possibly corresponds to TRBD2 (6 bases). Germline CDR1 and CDR2: SGHTS and YDEGEE. Between the trimmed V and J ends, which lost 0 bases and 0 bases, there was a span of 13 bases. The CDR3 covers 18 residues. CDR3 loop: CASSLGASAFSGANVLTF. CDR3 bases: TGTGCCAGCAGCTTGGGCGCTAGCGCATTCTCTGGGGCCAACGTCCTGACTTTC. The full variable domain, completed using reference TRBV5-8 and TRBJ2-6, is EAGVTQSPTHLIKTRGQQATLRCSPISGHTSVYWYQQALGLGLQFLLWYDEGEERNRGNFPPRFSGRQFPNYSSELNVNALELEDSALYLCASSLGASAFSGANVLTFGAGSRLTVL.

J is TRBJ2-1 and V is TRBV29-1; D is perhaps TRBD1 (5 bases). In germline, CDR1 is SQVTM, CDR2 ANQGSEA. V gave up 3 bases and J gave up 15 bases, with 15 bases separating them. The CDR3 covers 11 residues. The CDR3 reads CSVDADLGPFF. Here the CDR3 DNA reads TGCAGCGTTGACGCGGATCTGGGGCCGTTCTTC.

A few counts support this clone. The CDR3 here is CASSSIEGLDYGYTF. CDR3 nucleotides: TGTGCCAGCAGCTCAATAGAGGGTTTAGACTATGGCTACACCTTC. The chain couples TRBV7-2 to TRBJ1-2; D not resolved. Trimming cost V 4 bases and J 3 bases, with 15 bases left between them. The germline V gene encodes CDR1 SGHTA and CDR2 FQGNSA. This CDR3 region has 15 residues.

The chain combines TRBV30 with TRBJ1-1; no reliable D call. Germline assignment: CDR1 GTSNPN and CDR2 SVGIG (reference sequence). The length of the CDR3 is 14 residues. V dropped 2 bases and J dropped 0 bases, with 10 bases sitting between them. Here the CDR3 reads CAWSHTFLNTEAFF. CDR3 in DNA: TGTGCCTGGAGTCACACGTTCTTGAACACTGAAGCTTTCTTT.

The genes are TRBV10-1 and TRBJ1-1; a weak D match, TRBD1 (5 bases). The CDR3 covers 16 residues. The germline gives CDR1 WNHNN, CDR2 SYGVQD (reference sequence). V lost 7 bases and J 3 bases, leaving 21 bases between the germline ends. The CDR3 region is CASTRYIAGEDTEAFF. CDR3 DNA: TGCGCCAGCACCAGATATATAGCGGGGGAGGACACTGAAGCTTTCTTT.

The CDR3 nucleotides are TGTGCCAGTAGTAGTGACCTGCGGACAGGGGTCCAAGAGACCCAGTACTTC. This codes for CASSSDLRTGVQETQYF. The V and J genes are TRBV19 and TRBJ2-5; 9 bases are shared with TRBD1. In germline, CDR1 is LNHDA, CDR2 SQIVND (reference sequence). V lost 4 bases, J lost 1 base, and 10 bases stayed unmatched. CDR3 length equals 17 residues.

This sequence joins TRBV30 and TRBJ1-2; no reliable D call. CDR1 and CDR2 (germline): GTSNPN, SVGIG (reference sequence). The CDR3 is 14 residues long. Trimming cost V 1 base and J 7 bases, with 16 bases left between them. The CDR3 DNA reads TGTGCCTGGAGTGAAGGGAGCCCTGTTAGTGGCTACACCTTC. It specifies CAWSEGSPVSGYTF.

This chain uses TRBV28 with TRBJ1-5; 12 bases agree with TRBD1. The CDR3 runs to 15 residues. After removal of 6 bases from V and 5 bases from J, the junction contained 5 bases not matched to a gene. Germline assignment: CDR1 MDHEN and CDR2 SYDVKM. The CDR3 spells CASSQGTGGYQPQHF. The DNA of the CDR3 is TGTGCCAGCAGCCAAGGGACAGGGGGCTATCAGCCCCAGCATTTT. The full variable domain, rest sourced from reference TRBV28 and TRBJ1-5, is DVKVTQSSRYLVKRTGEKVFLECVQDMDHENMFWYRQDPGLGLRLIYFSYDVKMKEKGDIPEGYSVSREKKERFSLILESASTNQTSMYLCASSQGTGGYQPQHFGDGTRLSIL.

This rearrangement joins TRBV4-1 to TRBJ1-5; 8 bases line up with TRBD1. Germline CDR1 and CDR2: MGHRA and YSYEKL. V was pared by 0 bases and J by 1 base, with 5 bases of the junction left unmatched. This CDR3 has 17 amino acids. The CDR3: CASSQEVPGGSNQPQHF. Written as DNA, the CDR3 is TGCGCCAGCAGCCAAGAGGTCCCAGGGGGCAGCAATCAGCCCCAGCATTTT.

The V call is TRBV11-3, the J call TRBJ2-7, with D tentatively TRBD1 (6 bases). CDR1 is SGHNT, CDR2 YENEEA, per germline. The CDR3 runs to 14 residues. Trimming took 3 bases from V and 6 from J, leaving 15 bases between them. Here the CDR3 reads CASSLGRGFREQYF. The DNA of the CDR3 is TGTGCCAGCAGCTTGGGCAGGGGATTTCGCGAGCAGTACTTC.

The V and J genes are TRBV15 and TRBJ1-6, with D possibly being TRBD1 (5 bases). Deletions cut 6 bases from V and 6 bases from J, with 15 bases between. This CDR3 spans 15 amino acids. Germline assignment: CDR1 LNHNV and CDR2 YYDKDF (reference sequence). The CDR3 loop reads CATSLKTVSNSPLHF. CDR3 bases: TGTGCCACCAGTCTAAAGACAGTCTCTAATTCACCCCTCCACTTT.